This entry lists 25 T cell receptor beta chains sequenced from one sample in a study of blood T cells in healthy people across ages. The authors ran a second PCR of 7 to 11 cycles using a sample-barcoded 5' primer and a J-beta primer mix. TCRdb called the 5' RACE reads again in MiXCR, with one record for every CDR3 protein. The repertoire holds 600,000 or so distinct CDR3 sequences, with roughly 31% as singletons. The material sequenced was blood. The receptors here all came from a woman aged 80 or older in good health.

Only a few counts were recorded for this clonotype. This chain joins TRBV5-6 and TRBJ1-3; a possible D gene is TRBD1 (5 bases). The CDR3 is made up of 13 amino acids. Germline loops: CDR1 SGHDT, CDR2 YYEEEE. Trimming stripped 3 bases from V and 2 bases from J, with 6 bases between. CDR3 region: CASSWTTGNTIYF. The CDR3 nucleotides read TGTGCCAGCAGCTGGACAACTGGAAACACCATATATTTT.

This clonotype was recorded a few times. A much larger clone differs by one base, so this may be a read error. This chain connects TRBV7-6 to TRBJ2-5; D uncertain. In germline, CDR1 is SGHVS, CDR2 FNYEAQ. The CDR3 has 13 residues. V shed 3 bases and J shed 11 bases, with 16 bases lying between them. The CDR3 DNA sequence: TGTGCCAGCAGCTTCACGGACGACAATGAGCAGTACTTC. Its translation is CASSFTDDNEQYF.

The genes are TRBV6-2 or TRBV6-3 and TRBJ2-1, with D hard to call. CDR3 length: 12 residues. Trimming pared 5 bases from V and 10 bases from J, leaving 12 bases between. From germline, CDR1 is MNHEY and CDR2 SVGEGT. CDR3 sequence (DNA): TGTGCCAGCAGTCTATCCTCCTACGAGCAGTTCTTC. Encoded protein: CASSLSSYEQFF.

This clonotype was seen repeatedly, ten times or more. This sequence joins TRBV7-9 and TRBJ2-1, with D perhaps matching TRBD1 (6 bases). V was shortened by 7 bases and J by 3 bases, with 16 bases between the two germline ends. Germline V gene data show CDR1 as SEHNR and CDR2 as FQNEAQ (reference sequence). The CDR3 is 15 amino acids. CDR3 protein: CASTPGRQDYNEQFF. The CDR3 DNA is TGTGCCAGCACCCCCGGCAGACAGGACTACAATGAGCAGTTCTTC.

This clonotype was recorded at least ten times. The chain uses TRBV7-3 and TRBJ2-7, with D unresolved. In germline, CDR1 is SGHTA, CDR2 FQGTGA. The V end was cut by 4 bases, the J end by 6 bases, with 13 bases between. The CDR3 is 13 amino acids. The CDR3 DNA follows: TGTGCCAGCAGCTCCGGCCGGTCGGCCGAGCAGTACTTC. It is translated as CASSSGRSAEQYF.

This clonotype showed up many times. Germline and junction disagree at one end, which may indicate a read error. The rearrangement joins TRBV7-2 to TRBJ2-7; D might be TRBD2 (6 bases). Germline V gives CDR1 SGHTA, CDR2 FQGNSA. The CDR3 runs to 13 residues. DNA of the CDR3: TGTGCCAGCAGCATAGCGGCGGACTACGAGCAGTACTTC. As protein: CASSIAADYEQYF.

As to this clonotype: Just one base apart from a much larger clone, this may be a read error. The chain carries TRBV9 and TRBJ2-1; the match to TRBD1 covers 8 bases. Germline CDR1 is SGDLS and CDR2 is YYNGEE. The length of the CDR3 is 15 residues. CDR3 in amino acids: CAGSPRQGPTNEQFF. The DNA of the CDR3 is TGTGCCGGCAGCCCAAGACAGGGGCCGACCAATGAGCAGTTCTTC.

Of note for this clonotype: A read error may explain this, as a much larger clone is one base away. This chain connects TRBV12-3 or TRBV12-4 to TRBJ2-1, with D maybe TRBD2 (6 bases). The DNA end is more similar to TRBJ2-7, so the J call may be wrong. This CDR3 is 15 amino acids long. The CDR3 protein is CASSLIAGNENEQYF. The CDR3 nucleotides read TGTGCCAGCAGTTTAATTGCGGGGAATGAAAATGAGCAGTACTTC.

This clonotype turned up a few times. The chain links TRBV20-1 to TRBJ1-3; D remains unclear. Trimming cost V 2 bases and J 0 bases, with 8 bases left between them. The germline gives CDR1 DFQATT, CDR2 SNEGSKA (reference sequence). The CDR3 loop spans 14 amino acids. The CDR3 protein is CSARYGNSGNTIYF. The CDR3 DNA follows: TGCAGTGCTAGATACGGGAACTCTGGAAACACCATATATTTT.

The table lists this clonotype with a few counts. It may be a read error: a sequence one base away is much more abundant. The V call is TRBV7-8, the J call TRBJ1-2; D gene uncertain. The CDR3 totals 11 residues. Germline V lookup: CDR1 SGHVS, CDR2 FQNEAQ. Here the CDR3 DNA reads TGTGTCAGCAGCTCATCCTATGGCTACACCTTC. Translation: CVSSSSYGYTF.

As concerns this clonotype: A much larger clone sits a single nucleotide away, making a read error possible. The rearrangement uses TRBV20-1 and TRBJ1-2; D might be TRBD1 (5 bases). With 0 bases removed from V and 6 bases from J, the gap between germline ends came to 20 bases. The CDR3 has 16 amino acids. CDR1 and CDR2 (germline): DFQATT, SNEGSKA (reference sequence). CDR3 loop: CSARDYLKTELDGYTF. Written as DNA, the CDR3 is TGCAGTGCTAGAGATTATTTAAAGACAGAGTTAGATGGCTACACCTTC.

This chain links TRBV20-1 with TRBJ2-1, with a possible D match to TRBD2 (5 bases). V was pared by 1 base and J by 8 bases, with 12 bases between. The CDR3 is 13 amino acids. The germline CDR1 and CDR2 sequences are DFQATT and SNEGSKA (reference sequence). CDR3: CSARATGSDEQFF. For the CDR3, the DNA is TGCAGTGCTAGAGCGACGGGAAGCGATGAGCAGTTCTTC.

This clonotype occurred many times. The gene calls are TRBV6-5 and TRBJ2-7; D unresolved. The V gene lost 6 bases and the J gene lost 3 bases, with 18 bases spanning the gap. CDR3 length: 15 amino acids. Germline values: CDR1 MNHEY, CDR2 SVGAGI. This CDR3 reads CASRLGPFGRYEQYF. The CDR3 nucleotides are TGTGCCAGCAGGCTGGGCCCGTTTGGCCGCTACGAGCAGTACTTC.

The chain uses TRBV7-9 and TRBJ1-2; the match to TRBD1 covers 7 bases. Germline V gene data show CDR1 as SEHNR and CDR2 as FQNEAQ (reference sequence). The ends lost 0 bases at V and 5 bases at J; junction bases unmatched: 6. The CDR3 loop spans 15 amino acids. CDR3 amino acids: CASSLADRVGYGYTF. CDR3 in DNA: TGTGCCAGCAGCTTAGCAGACAGGGTTGGGTATGGCTACACCTTC. The whole variable domain, remainder taken from reference TRBV7-9 and TRBJ1-2, is DTGVSQNPRHKITKRGQNVTFRCDPISEHNRLYWYRQTLGQGPEFLTYFQNEAQLEKSRLLSDRFSAERPKGSFSTLEIQRTEQGDSAMYLCASSLADRVGYGYTFGSGTRLTVV.

This clonotype has a count of ten or more. J is TRBJ2-1 and V is TRBV6-5; 10 nucleotides line up with TRBD2. The CDR3 contains 19 residues. The trim removed 4 bases at V and 4 bases at J, leaving 16 bases unmatched. CDR1 MNHEY and CDR2 SVGAGI come from the germline V gene. CDR3 sequence: CASSSSERGGRPEYNEQFF. The CDR3 DNA reads as TGTGCCAGCAGTTCCTCCGAGCGGGGGGGTCGTCCTGAATACAATGAGCAGTTCTTC.

Worth noting for this clonotype: A much more abundant neighbour one base away suggests this may be a read error. The chain couples TRBV28 to TRBJ2-7, with D perhaps matching TRBD1 (5 bases). V lost 5 bases and J lost 1, with 24 bases in between. CDR1 is MDHEN and CDR2 is SYDVKM in the germline V gene. CDR3 size: 18 residues. The CDR3 sequence is CASSPPWAGKPRSYEQYF. CDR3 sequence (DNA): TGTGCCAGCAGTCCCCCCTGGGCAGGGAAGCCCCGTTCCTACGAGCAGTACTTC. The variable domain in full, with the rest retrieved from reference TRBV28 and TRBJ2-7, is DVKVTQSSRYLVKRTGEKVFLECVQDMDHENMFWYRQDPGLGLRLIYFSYDVKMKEKGDIPEGYSVSREKKERFSLILESASTNQTSMYLCASSPPWAGKPRSYEQYFGPGTRLTVT.

The chain combines TRBV10-3 with TRBJ1-2; D not resolved. V lost 2 bases and J 6 bases, leaving 10 bases between the germline ends. Germline CDR1 and CDR2: ENHRY and SYGVKD. The CDR3 length is 13 residues. For the CDR3, the DNA is TGTGCCATCAGTGAGCTTCAGAGCCATGGCTACACCTTC. It yields the protein CAISELQSHGYTF.

The chain is built from TRBV4-3 and TRBJ1-6; 10 bases fit TRBD1. The CDR3 extends over 17 amino acids. Germline CDR1 is LGHNA and CDR2 is YSLEER. The J segment lost 7 bases and the V segment lost 1 base, leaving 7 bases of the junction unmatched. The CDR3 nucleotides are TGCGCCAGCAGCCAAGGGGGACAGGGGCCTTGGAATTCACCCCTCCACTTT. It codes for CASSQGGQGPWNSPLHF.

Points on this clonotype: One end of the junction is discordant with germline, which a read error may explain. The chain employs TRBV20-1 and TRBJ1-4, with D possibly TRBD1 on 5 matching bases. The CDR3 runs to 16 residues. The germline gives CDR1 DFQATT, CDR2 SNEGSKA (reference sequence). The CDR3 DNA reads TGCAGTGCCAGTACACCCCTGGGGGGAACTAATGAAAGACTGTTTTTT. Protein: CSASTPLGGTNERLFF.

Of note for this clonotype: A much larger clone differs from this one at a single base, so this may be a read error. This chain joins TRBV7-8 and TRBJ2-2; 12 bases map to TRBD2. The V gene's germline CDR1 is SGHVS and CDR2 FQNEAQ. Trimming cost V 5 bases and J 0 bases; bases outside gene matches: 10. The CDR3 is 19 amino acids. The CDR3 loop reads CASSGELAGGNTNTGELFF. For the CDR3, the DNA is TGTGCCAGCAGCGGGGAACTAGCGGGGGGTAATACGAACACCGGGGAGCTGTTTTTT. Full variable domain (rest looked up from reference TRBV7-8 and TRBJ2-2): GAGVSQSPRYKVAKRGQDVALRCDPISGHVSLFWYQQALGQGPEFLTYFQNEAQLDKSGLPSDRFFAERPEGSVSTLKIQRTQQEDSAVYLCASSGELAGGNTNTGELFFGEGSRLTVL.

This clonotype was seen many times. This rearrangement joins TRBV5-1 to TRBJ2-7; TRBD1 is a possible D gene (5 bases). The CDR3 has 15 amino acids. Trimming pared 0 bases from V and 1 base from J, leaving 11 bases between. Germline V gene lookup returns CDR1 SGHRS and CDR2 YFSETQ. The CDR3 spells CASSLEGPESYEQYF. For the CDR3, the DNA is TGCGCCAGCAGCTTGGAGGGGCCGGAGTCCTACGAGCAGTACTTC.

The chain is built from TRBV20-1 and TRBJ1-6; the D is unclear. The germline CDR1 and CDR2 sequences are DFQATT and SNEGSKA (reference sequence). The CDR3 has 18 amino acids. V was trimmed by 0 bases and J by 0 bases, leaving 15 bases between them. CDR3 bases: TGCAGTGCTAGAGATCGCAGCGACCCAAGCTCCTATAATTCACCCCTCCACTTT. Its protein product is CSARDRSDPSSYNSPLHF.

The chain employs TRBV15 and TRBJ1-1; D possibly corresponds to TRBD1 (5 bases). Germline V gives CDR1 LNHNV, CDR2 YYDKDF (reference sequence). This CDR3 is 14 amino acids long. Trimming took 0 bases from V and 4 from J, leaving 9 bases between them. CDR3 sequence (DNA): TGTGCCACCAGCAGAGATCTGGGGGTCACTGAAGCTTTCTTT. It encodes CATSRDLGVTEAFF.

To note about this clonotype: This may be a read error: a much more frequent sequence differs by one nucleotide. The chain uses TRBV5-1 and TRBJ1-1; 7 bases line up with TRBD1. CDR1 and CDR2 from the germline V gene are SGHRS and YFSETQ. J lost 1 base, V lost 0 bases, and 3 bases had no gene match. This CDR3 contains 15 residues. The CDR3 DNA reads TGCGCCAGCAGCTTGGGGGGGACAGCGAACACTGAAGCTTTCTTT. Translation gives CASSLGGTANTEAFF.

This clonotype was counted many times. The chain is built from TRBV7-2 and TRBJ2-7; TRBD1 agrees at 7 bases. CDR1 and CDR2 (germline): SGHTA, FQGNSA. This CDR3 comprises 14 residues. The V and J ends lost 3 bases and 6 bases, in that order; junction bases with no gene match: 8. The DNA for the CDR3 is TGTGCCAGCAGCTTTGACAGGGTCCCCGGCGAGCAGTACTTC. Its translation is CASSFDRVPGEQYF.